The rows below give T cell receptor beta chains drawn from one sample of a study of blood T cells in healthy people across ages. TCRdb reanalysed the 5' RACE reads using MiXCR and keeps one entry per CDR3 protein. The sample has 650,000 to 1,000,000 distinct CDR3 sequences, roughly 35% seen once; the top ten hold 10% to 15%. The sample comprised blood. These receptors all come from a man aged 18 to 35 in good health. Both conserved end residues are part of each CDR3. Fields, in order: J gene, clone size, D gene, V gene, CDR3 DNA, CDR3 protein. A D gene is named only where the DNA matches it firmly. Not all rows give a size; the values are once, few, many and, for expanded clones, a class.

TRBJ2-3 . TRBD1 TRBV25-1 TGTGTCAGCAGTAGTAGGACAGGGGTGGGCACAGATACGCAGTATTTT CVSSSRTGVGTDTQYF
TRBJ1-1 . . TRBV6-5 TGTGCCAGCAGTTACCCAGGCTCTATGGGCACTGAAGCTTTCTTT CASSYPGSMGTEAFF
TRBJ2-6 many . TRBV29-1 TGCAGCGTCCTCCGGGACTCCAGCTCTGGGGCCAACGTCCTGACTTTC CSVLRDSSSGANVLTF
TRBJ2-1 . TRBD2 TRBV4-3 TGCGCCAGCAGCCAAGATAGGAGCGGGGCCTACAATGAGCAGTTCTTC CASSQDRSGAYNEQFF
TRBJ2-3 few TRBD2 TRBV7-2 TGTGCCAGCGGGGCTAGCGGGTACACAGATACGCAGTATTTT CASGASGYTDTQYF
TRBJ2-2 few . TRBV29-1 TGCAGCGTTGGTCGCACAGCGAACACCGGGGAGCTGTTTTTT CSVGRTANTGELFF
TRBJ1-2 many TRBD1 TRBV25-1 TGTGCCAGCAGTGAAACCCAGACAGGGCCCCAACGCGGCTACACCTTC CASSETQTGPQRGYTF
TRBJ2-1 few TRBD1 TRBV20-1 TGCAGTGCGGCCGGACAGGGAGTGTCGAATGAGCAGTTCTTC CSAAGQGVSNEQFF
TRBJ2-2 . . TRBV12-3/TRBV12-4 TGTGCCAGTCCAAGGCGGAATGCCGGGGAGCTGTTTTTT CASPRRNAGELFF
TRBJ1-2 . TRBD1 TRBV7-2 TGTGCCAGCAGCTTACCAGGGGGAGTGAACTATGGCTACACCTTC CASSLPGGVNYGYTF
TRBJ2-7 . . TRBV7-2 TGTGCCAGCAGCTTAGGGACCGCCTCTCGGGACGAGCAGTACTTC CASSLGTASRDEQYF
TRBJ2-7 . . TRBV7-9 TGTGCCAGCAGCTTAGCTGCTAGCACCGGCCACGAGCAGTACTTC CASSLAASTGHEQYF
TRBJ1-1 . TRBD1 TRBV7-2 TGTGCCAGCAGGGCCCAGGGGGCGCTGAACACCGAAGCTTTCTTT CASRAQGALNTEAFF
TRBJ1-1 . . TRBV5-1 TGCGCCAGCAGCTTGGAATTAGCTCGAGAGAACACTGAAGCTTTCTTT CASSLELARENTEAFF
TRBJ2-7 few . TRBV12-3/TRBV12-4 TGTGCCAGCAGCCCAGGATTCGAGCAGTACTTC CASSPGFEQYF
TRBJ1-5 few . TRBV6-2/TRBV6-3 TGTGCCAGCGAGGCCGGGGGTCTGGATCAGCCCCAGCATTTT CASEAGGLDQPQHF
TRBJ1-4 . TRBD1 TRBV29-1 TGCAGCGTTGGGGACAGGACTAATGAAAAACTGTTTTTT CSVGDRTNEKLFF
TRBJ2-4 . TRBD1 TRBV20-1 TGCAGTGCTCAAGAGACAGGGGGCAGAAACATTCAGTACTTC CSAQETGGRNIQYF
TRBJ1-2 . . TRBV6-2/TRBV6-3 TGTGCCAGCAGTTACTCAACAGGGACATACTATGGCTACACCTTC CASSYSTGTYYGYTF
TRBJ2-5 many TRBD2 TRBV12-3/TRBV12-4 TGTGCCAGCACCCCTGAGGCAGGGAGGGCCCAAGAGACCCAGTACTTC CASTPEAGRAQETQYF
TRBJ2-5 . TRBD2 TRBV5-6 TGTGCCAGCAGCTGGGGGGGGTTCCCTTACAATGAGCAGTACTTC CASSWGGFPYNEQYF
TRBJ1-2 . . TRBV6-5 TGTGCCAGCAGTTCGAATGCCCAGACAGTGATAGGCTATGGCTACACCTTC CASSSNAQTVIGYGYTF
TRBJ2-5 . . TRBV5-1 TGCGCCAGCAGGTCCAACACAGGCCAAGAAGAGACCCAGTACTTC CASRSNTGQEETQYF
TRBJ2-3 few TRBD2 TRBV3-1 TGTGCCAGCAGCCCCTGGACTAGCCCAAGTCCAGATACGCAGTATTTT CASSPWTSPSPDTQYF
TRBJ2-3 many . TRBV5-1 TGCGCCAGCAGCTTGGCCTCAGATACGCAGTATTTT CASSLASDTQYF
TRBJ2-5 . TRBD1 TRBV14 TGTGCCAGCAGCCAAGAGACAGGGGGCGGAGAGACCCAGTACTTC CASSQETGGGETQYF
TRBJ1-1 few . TRBV5-1 TGCGCCAGCAGCCTAACGTACAGAATGAACACTGAAGCTTTCTTT CASSLTYRMNTEAFF
TRBJ2-6 . . TRBV7-2 TGTGCCAGCAGCCCTAAATCGGGGTCTGGGGCCAACGTCCTGACTTTC CASSPKSGSGANVLTF
TRBJ2-5 few . TRBV5-1 TGCGCCAGCAGCTTGCGAACAGGCGGCGAGGAGACCCAGTACTTC CASSLRTGGEETQYF
TRBJ1-6 few TRBD1 TRBV5-1 TGCGCCAGCGGACAAAACAGGGGCCGGAATTCACCCCTCCACTTT CASGQNRGRNSPLHF
TRBJ2-5 . TRBD2 TRBV30 TGTGCCTGGAGTGTATCTAGCGGGGAGACCCAGTACTTC CAWSVSSGETQYF
TRBJ1-2 few . TRBV20-1 TGCAGTGCTAGTTTTCTCGGATTCTCTGGCTACACCTTC CSASFLGFSGYTF
TRBJ1-4 . . TRBV14 TGTGCCAGCAGCCACCACAGGGAAGGGGATGAAAAACTGTTTTTT CASSHHREGDEKLFF
TRBJ2-7 . TRBD2 TRBV4-1 TGCGCCAGCAGCCTCGGGACAAGACTAGCGGGAGTTCGGGATTCCTACGAGCAGTACTTC CASSLGTRLAGVRDSYEQYF
TRBJ1-3 . . TRBV6-1 TGTGCCAGCAGTGCCGGGGACCCAACTGGAAACACCATATATTTT CASSAGDPTGNTIYF
TRBJ1-6 . . TRBV3-1 TGTGCCAGCAGCCAAACCCCGTTAGGGGATTCACCCCTCCACTTT CASSQTPLGDSPLHF
TRBJ1-1 . . TRBV6-5 TGTGCCAGCAGTTACTCTCCAGGGGTTTATGAAGCTTTCTTT CASSYSPGVYEAFF
TRBJ1-5 . . TRBV3-1 TGTGCCAGCAGCCAAGAGGCAGGGAGAGGGAGGCAGCCCCAGCATTTT CASSQEAGRGRQPQHF
TRBJ1-2 . . TRBV2 TGTGCCAGCAGTGAAGGGGAGATTGGCTACACCTTC CASSEGEIGYTF
TRBJ2-7 medium-sized TRBD1 TRBV20-1 TGCAGTGCTAACCCGGGACAGGGGTACTACGAGCAGTACTTC CSANPGQGYYEQYF
TRBJ2-3 . . TRBV15 TGTGCCACCAGCATCCCGGGACTGACAAAAGATACGCAGTATTTT CATSIPGLTKDTQYF
TRBJ2-3 . . TRBV9 TGTGCCAGCAGCATAGAGGATCGAAGAGATACGCAGTATTTT CASSIEDRRDTQYF
TRBJ2-3 . . TRBV20-1 TGCAGTGTTAGACCGATTACTAGCACAGATACGCAGTATTTT CSVRPITSTDTQYF
TRBJ1-2 few . TRBV4-3 TGCGCCAGCAGCCAAGATCCGCCCACGGGCTACACCTTC CASSQDPPTGYTF
TRBJ1-1 few . TRBV29-1 TGCAGCTTTACCGGGACGGTGAACACTGAAGCTTTCTTT CSFTGTVNTEAFF
TRBJ2-1 few TRBD2 TRBV20-1 TGCAGTGCTAAAATAGCGGGAATGTCCTACAATGAGCAGTTCTTC CSAKIAGMSYNEQFF
TRBJ1-2 . . TRBV20-1 TGCAGTGCTAACCTAGATGGCTACACCTTC CSANLDGYTF
TRBJ2-3 . TRBD2 TRBV20-1 TGCAGTGCTTTATCTAGCGGGGGGGATGGGGATACGCAGTATTTT CSALSSGGDGDTQYF
TRBJ2-7 few . TRBV25-1 TGTGCCAGCAGTGAATCGGGGTCCTACAATGAGCAGTACTTC CASSESGSYNEQYF
TRBJ2-5 . . TRBV5-1 TGCGCCAGCAGCTTTGGGGCGAGCGGCCAAGAGACCCAGTACTTC CASSFGASGQETQYF
TRBJ2-7 . . TRBV5-1 TGCGCCAGCAGCTTGGAACGGGTTGGGGTGGATGAGCAGTACTTC CASSLERVGVDEQYF
TRBJ2-7 . TRBD2 TRBV5-1 TGCGCCAGCAGCTGGACTAGCGGGGCCTACGAGCAGTACTTC CASSWTSGAYEQYF
TRBJ2-1 . TRBD2 TRBV5-1 TGCGCCAGCAGCTTGGTAGTAGCGGGAAACAATGAGCAGTTCTTC CASSLVVAGNNEQFF
TRBJ1-6 . TRBD1 TRBV7-9 TGTGCCAGCAGCGACCAGGGGGCCTTGGGGAATTCACCCCTCCACTTT CASSDQGALGNSPLHF
TRBJ1-2 few TRBD1 TRBV5-1 TGCGCCAGCAGCTACCGACAGGGGGAAGGTGGCTACACCTTC CASSYRQGEGGYTF